This T cell receptor beta chain originates from a study of cytomegalovirus exposure and HLA in healthy donors. Trimming took off 9 bases at V and 4 bases at J, with 22 bases between the two ends. Germline lookup yields CDR1 MDHEN and CDR2 SYDVKM. The CDR3 has 15 amino acids. 60 Vbeta and 13 Jbeta primers were used in PCR. Profiled with immunoSEQ multiplex PCR; TCRdb holds only in-frame clones, not every one. Of 150,000 or so clones in the sample, approximately 82% were seen once. The V gene is TRBV28, the J gene TRBJ2-7; no firm D call. Sequenced material: PBMCs. This clonotype was obtained from a man younger than 45 in good health and CMV-seropositive. The CDR3 protein is CASRPTTRTWYEQYF. CDR3 nucleotide sequence: TGTGCCAGTAGACCCACGACTCGCACTTGGTACGAGCAGTACTTC.